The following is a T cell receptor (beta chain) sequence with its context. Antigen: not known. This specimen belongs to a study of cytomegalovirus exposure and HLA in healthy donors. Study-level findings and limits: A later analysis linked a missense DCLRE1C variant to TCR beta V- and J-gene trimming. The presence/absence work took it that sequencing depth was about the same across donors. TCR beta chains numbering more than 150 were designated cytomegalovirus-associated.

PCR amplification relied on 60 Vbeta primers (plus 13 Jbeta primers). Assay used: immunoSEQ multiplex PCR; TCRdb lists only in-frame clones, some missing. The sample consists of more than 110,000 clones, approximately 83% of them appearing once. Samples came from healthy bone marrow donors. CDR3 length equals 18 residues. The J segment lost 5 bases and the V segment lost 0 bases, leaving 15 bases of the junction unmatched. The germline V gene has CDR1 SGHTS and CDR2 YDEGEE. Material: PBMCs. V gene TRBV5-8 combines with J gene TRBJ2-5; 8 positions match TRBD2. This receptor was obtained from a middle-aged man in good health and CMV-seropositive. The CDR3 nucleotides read TGTGCCAGCAGCTTGGGTCCAGCGGGAGTCTTAAGTCCCGAGACCCAGTACTTC. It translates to CASSLGPAGVLSPETQYF.